One and the same sample provided the 26 T cell receptor beta chains below, sequenced in a study of blood T cell repertoires in COVID-19. Libraries were prepared by immunoSEQ multiplex PCR; TCRdb keeps only in-frame clonotypes and omits some of them. Of 110,000 to 150,000 clones in the sample, approximately 80% were seen once. The sample consisted of peripheral blood. The receptors originated from a woman in her 50s with acute or convalescent COVID-19.

CDR3 DNA: TGCGCCAGCAGCCAGGGACAGTCATTCCAGCCCCAGCATTTT. Amino acid sequence: CASSQGQSFQPQHF. This rearrangement joins TRBV4-3 to TRBJ1-5; 7 bases are a match to TRBD1. V lost 3 bases, J lost 7 bases, and 6 bases stayed unmatched. Germline CDR1 LGHNA, CDR2 YSLEER. CDR3 length: 14 amino acids.

The J gene is TRBJ2-2, the V gene TRBV2; 9 positions match TRBD2. V gave up 7 bases and J gave up 7 bases; unmatched junction bases: 10. The CDR3 runs to 15 residues. Germline values: CDR1 SNHLY, CDR2 FYNNEI. Here the CDR3 DNA reads TGTGCCAGCAACGGCGGGGGGGCCCTTATCGGGGAGCTGTTTTTT. Translating it yields CASNGGGALIGELFF.

V usage is TRBV19 and J usage is TRBJ2-5; no definite D call. CDR1 and CDR2 from the germline V gene are LNHDA and SQIVND (reference sequence). V was trimmed by 8 bases and J by 4 bases, leaving 20 bases between them. The CDR3 sequence is 15 residues long. The CDR3 spells CASSSTSVSLETQYF. Here the CDR3 DNA reads TGTGCCAGTTCCTCAACCTCAGTTAGCCTAGAGACCCAGTACTTC. The full variable domain, rest sourced from reference TRBV19 and TRBJ2-5, is DGGITQSPKYLFRKEGQNVTLSCEQNLNHDAMYWYRQDPGQGLRLIYYSQIVNDFQKGDIAEGYSVSREKKESFPLTVTSAQKNPTAFYLCASSSTSVSLETQYFGPGTRLLVL.

This chain uses TRBV10-3 with TRBJ2-3; 10 bases are a match to TRBD2. The CDR3 is made up of 16 amino acids. V lost 6 bases and J lost 2; bases outside the gene matches: 8. Per germline, CDR1 ENHRY and CDR2 SYGVKD. This chain's CDR3 is CAIRAPAGGSTDTQYF. The CDR3 DNA reads as TGTGCCATCAGGGCCCCAGCGGGGGGGTCCACAGATACGCAGTATTTT.

The rearrangement joins TRBV4-3 to TRBJ2-3, with TRBD2 matching 13 bases. Germline trimming cut 4 bases from V and 5 bases from J; bases unmatched to any gene: 6. This CDR3 contains 16 residues. Germline CDR1 and CDR2: LGHNA and YSLEER. The CDR3 here is CASSPWTSGGGDTQYF. The CDR3 nucleotides read TGCGCCAGCAGCCCATGGACTAGCGGGGGAGGAGATACGCAGTATTTT.

The chain recombines TRBV18 with TRBJ2-2; the match to TRBD1 covers 9 bases. V gave up 0 bases and J gave up 6 bases; unmatched junction bases: 14. The CDR3 runs to 19 residues. Germline V gene data show CDR1 as KGHSH and CDR2 as LQKENI. CDR3 in DNA: TGTGCCAGCTCACCACCGACGTCAGGGACAGGGAGGGCCGCCGGGGAGCTGTTTTTT. Translated: CASSPPTSGTGRAAGELFF.

This chain joins TRBV25-1 and TRBJ2-7, with D uncertain. Germline assignment: CDR1 MGHDK and CDR2 SYGVNS. V was shortened by 6 bases and J by 0 bases, with 6 bases between the two germline ends. The CDR3 sequence is 12 residues long. CDR3 region: CASRTNSYEQYF. CDR3 DNA sequence: TGTGCCAGCAGAACAAACTCCTACGAGCAGTACTTC.

The CDR3 nucleotides are TGTGCCAGTAGCGGCAGGCTTGAAAAACTGTTTTTT. This translates into CASSGRLEKLFF. This rearrangement joins TRBV19 to TRBJ1-4; D is unclear. The V gene's germline CDR1 is LNHDA and CDR2 SQIVND (reference sequence). The CDR3 runs to 12 residues. Between the trimmed V and J ends, which lost 6 bases and 7 bases, there was a span of 9 bases.

The V and J genes are TRBV4-2 and TRBJ2-5, with unresolved D. V was trimmed by 4 bases and J by 6 bases, leaving 15 bases between them. CDR1 is LGHNA and CDR2 is YNFKEQ in the germline V gene. The CDR3 is 14 residues long. This CDR3 is CASSPSSGTKTQYF. The CDR3 DNA is TGTGCCAGCAGCCCCTCTTCGGGTACGAAGACCCAGTACTTC.

The chain employs TRBV7-2 and TRBJ2-2, with 7 positions matching TRBD2. The CDR3 consists of 15 residues. CDR1 is SGHTA, CDR2 FQGNSA, per germline. V was pared by 4 bases and J by 4 bases, with 6 bases of the junction left unmatched. This chain's CDR3 is CASSWASGGTGELFF. DNA for the CDR3: TGTGCCAGCAGCTGGGCTTCGGGGGGCACCGGGGAGCTGTTTTTT.

The J gene is TRBJ2-1, the V gene TRBV7-2; tentative D call: TRBD1 (7 bases). The ends were cut back, 5 bases at V and 7 bases at J, with 21 bases in the middle. The germline gives CDR1 SGHTA, CDR2 FQGNSA. The CDR3 loop spans 16 amino acids. The CDR3 sequence: CASSPQAGQRGNEQFF. CDR3 nucleotides: TGTGCCAGCAGCCCCCAGGCGGGACAGAGGGGGAATGAGCAGTTCTTC.

The CDR3 DNA reads as TGTGCCAGCAAGACTAGCGGGGGCACCTACGAGCAGTACTTC. Translated, it gives CASKTSGGTYEQYF. V usage is TRBV6-5 and J usage is TRBJ2-7, with 12 bases matching TRBD2. Germline-derived CDR1 and CDR2 are MNHEY and SVGAGI. This CDR3 spans 14 amino acids. Germline trimming cut 7 bases from V and 2 bases from J; bases unmatched to any gene: 3.

The chain uses TRBV5-1 and TRBJ2-2, with a tentative D call TRBD2 (6 bases). CDR1 is SGHRS and CDR2 is YFSETQ in the germline V gene. V was clipped by 7 bases and J by 2 bases, with 9 bases between them. There are 13 residues in the CDR3. The CDR3 region is CASGLSNTGELFF. The CDR3 DNA reads as TGCGCCAGCGGACTATCAAACACCGGGGAGCTGTTTTTT.

The sample holds a few counts of this clone. V usage is TRBV12-5 and J usage is TRBJ1-1, with D possibly being TRBD1 (5 bases). This CDR3 has 19 residues. Germline V CDR1 and CDR2: LGHNT, FRNRAP. The germline V and J ends were trimmed by 5 bases and 6 bases, with 31 bases remaining between them. The CDR3 is CASGPDGAGTPSLFSEAFF. The CDR3 DNA reads TGTGCTAGTGGTCCGGACGGCGCGGGGACCCCTTCTCTATTCTCTGAAGCTTTCTTT.

V usage is TRBV6-5 and J usage is TRBJ1-6; tentative D call: TRBD1 (5 bases). Germline V CDR1 and CDR2: MNHEY, SVGAGI. Trimming removed 10 bases from V and 3 bases from J, with 13 bases in between. CDR3 length: 14 residues. CDR3 region: CATGGGYYNSPLHF. The CDR3 coding sequence is TGTGCCACCGGGGGAGGGTACTATAATTCACCCCTCCACTTT.

The V gene is TRBV7-2, the J gene TRBJ1-3; possible D gene TRBD1, 5 bases. The CDR3 loop spans 15 amino acids. V lost 5 bases to trimming and J lost 4 bases, with 15 bases between them. CDR1 and CDR2 (germline): SGHTA, FQGNSA. The CDR3 spells CASSPSPGSGNTIYF. DNA of the CDR3: TGTGCCAGCAGCCCATCCCCAGGGTCCGGAAACACCATATATTTT.

The chain carries TRBV7-2 and TRBJ2-5; D call uncertain. Germline CDR1 and CDR2: SGHTA and FQGNSA. V was clipped by 5 bases and J by 3 bases, with 10 bases between them. This CDR3 comprises 13 residues. CDR3 DNA: TGTGCCAGCAGCCAGGTTCCAGAAGAGACCCAGTACTTC. Encoded protein: CASSQVPEETQYF.

V usage is TRBV9 and J usage is TRBJ1-2; TRBD1 is a possible D gene (6 bases). CDR1 and CDR2 from the germline V gene are SGDLS and YYNGEE. CDR3 length: 15 amino acids. With 3 bases removed from V and 4 bases from J, the gap between germline ends came to 16 bases. This chain's CDR3 is CASSARPDRRYGYTF. CDR3 DNA: TGTGCCAGCAGCGCCCGCCCAGACAGGCGCTATGGCTACACCTTC.

The chain links TRBV7-3 to TRBJ1-2, with TRBD1 as a possible D gene (5 bases). Germline-derived CDR1 and CDR2 are SGHTA and FQGTGA. The V gene lost 3 bases and the J gene lost 2 bases, with 10 bases spanning the gap. The CDR3 sequence is 14 residues long. CDR3 region: CASSLDTENYGYTF. CDR3 nucleotides: TGTGCCAGCAGCTTGGACACTGAGAACTATGGCTACACCTTC.

The rearrangement joins TRBV2 to TRBJ1-1; TRBD1 matches at 7 bases. Trimming cost V 6 bases and J 9 bases; bases outside gene matches: 4. Germline V lookup: CDR1 SNHLY, CDR2 FYNNEI. The CDR3 runs to 11 residues. The CDR3 DNA is TGTGCCAGCAGGGAACAGGGGAAAGCTTTCTTT. Protein: CASREQGKAFF.

The chain carries TRBV7-2 and TRBJ2-3; D perhaps matches TRBD1 (6 bases). Germline values: CDR1 SGHTA, CDR2 FQGNSA. This CDR3 comprises 16 residues. V was shortened by 3 bases and J by 1 base, with 14 bases between the two germline ends. CDR3 nucleotide sequence: TGTGCCAGCAGCTTCAACAGGGACACTCGCACAGATACGCAGTATTTT. It encodes CASSFNRDTRTDTQYF.

The gene calls are TRBV7-7 and TRBJ1-6; the D gene is possibly TRBD1 (5 bases). Germline loops: CDR1 SSHAT, CDR2 FNYEAQ (reference sequence). The CDR3 sequence is 16 residues long. Trimming stripped 1 base from V and 9 bases from J, with 16 bases between. The CDR3 loop is CASSLVLAGDRSPLHF. In nucleotides, the CDR3 is TGTGCCAGCAGCTTAGTTTTGGCGGGGGACCGTTCACCCCTCCACTTT.

The V and J genes are TRBV3-1 (or the pseudogene TRBV3-2) and TRBJ2-2, with TRBD1 matching 10 bases. The germline V gene encodes CDR1 LGHDT and CDR2 YNNKEL (reference sequence). The CDR3 length is 15 residues. V lost 4 bases, J lost 5 bases, and 4 bases stayed unmatched. In nucleotides, the CDR3 is TGTGCCAGCAGCCCCCGGACAGGGGGGACCGGGGAGCTGTTTTTT. Amino acids: CASSPRTGGTGELFF.

The chain carries TRBV19 and TRBJ1-1; 8 bases match TRBD1. The CDR3 contains 16 residues. With V trimmed by 4 bases and J by 0 bases, 7 bases remained unmatched. Germline V gives CDR1 LNHDA, CDR2 SQIVND (reference sequence). CDR3: CASSRLTGALNTEAFF. The CDR3 region has the DNA TGTGCCAGTAGTAGGCTGACAGGGGCGTTGAACACTGAAGCTTTCTTT.

The V and J genes are TRBV21-1 and TRBJ1-5; the table gives TRBD1 as D, unverified against the DNA. TRBV21-1 is designated a pseudogene. The CDR3 sequence is 16 residues long. The CDR3: CASSKGYGHSNQPQHF. As DNA, the CDR3 is TGTGCCAGCAGCAAAGGATACGGACACAGCAATCAGCCCCAGCATTTT.

The genes are TRBV6-5 and TRBJ1-6; the D gene is possibly TRBD1 (5 bases). The CDR3 is made up of 16 amino acids. The V and J ends lost 0 bases and 3 bases respectively, with 9 bases between them. Germline V gene data show CDR1 as MNHEY and CDR2 as SVGAGI. In DNA form, the CDR3 reads TGTGCCAGCAGTTACTCGAGAACAGGCTATAATTCACCCCTCCACTTT. Protein product: CASSYSRTGYNSPLHF.